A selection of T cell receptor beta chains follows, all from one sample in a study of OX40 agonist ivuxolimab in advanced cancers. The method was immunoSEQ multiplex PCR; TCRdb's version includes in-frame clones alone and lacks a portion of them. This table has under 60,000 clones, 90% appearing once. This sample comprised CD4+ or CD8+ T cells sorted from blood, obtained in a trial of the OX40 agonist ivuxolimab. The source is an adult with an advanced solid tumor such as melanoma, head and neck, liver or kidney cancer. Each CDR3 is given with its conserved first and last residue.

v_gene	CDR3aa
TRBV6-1	CASRDAQDNQPQHF
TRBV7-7	CASSLGSASGSTDTQYF
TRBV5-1	CASSSTSGTYEQYF
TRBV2	CASRGDRGLSGANVLTF
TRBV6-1	CASSEGPTGYTEAFF
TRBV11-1	CASSLVGGAPRRNEQYF
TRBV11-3	CASSLDNKGETQYF
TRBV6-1	CASSGPQETISYEQYF
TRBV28	CASSSGQGDQPQHF
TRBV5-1	CASSDRAGGNTGELFF
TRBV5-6	CASSLVGGNTIYF
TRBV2	CASRFGTSGYEQYF
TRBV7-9	CASSAGQGGEKLFF
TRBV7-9	CASSLLDEQFF
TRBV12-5	CASGTPGQGTYEQYF
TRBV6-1	CASALNRGPAFF
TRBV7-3	CASSSTDGVSGYTF
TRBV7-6	CASSATAGTWYNEQFF
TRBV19	CASSMPGGAYGYTF